The next 13 T cell receptor beta chains were all read from a single sample in a study of T cell changes during pregnancy in multiple sclerosis. The assay was immunoSEQ multiplex PCR, and TCRdb's table has in-frame clones only and misses some. Among over 55,000 clones listed, 85% to 95% were seen once. Sequencing used CD8+ T cells from peripheral blood mononuclear cells, obtained in the third trimester of pregnancy. These receptors all come from a female donor in good health, enrolled as a control in a pregnancy study.

This sequence joins TRBV6-6 and TRBJ1-2, with TRBD1 matching over 7 bases. J gave up 2 bases and V 6 bases, and 9 bases lay outside the gene matches. The CDR3 contains 15 residues. The germline V gene encodes CDR1 MNHNY and CDR2 SVGAGI (reference sequence). The CDR3 spells CASSYGQESNYGYTF. DNA for the CDR3: TGTGCCAGCAGCTACGGACAGGAATCGAACTATGGCTACACCTTC.

The chain couples TRBV27 to TRBJ2-7; 7 nucleotides agree with TRBD2. This CDR3 has 14 amino acids. Trimming at V came to 2 bases and at J to 5 bases, leaving 6 bases not matched to a gene. CDR1 and CDR2 from the germline V gene are MNHEY and SMNVEV (reference sequence). The CDR3 is CASSLDGGFDEQYF. CDR3 in DNA: TGTGCCAGCAGTTTAGACGGGGGGTTCGACGAGCAGTACTTC.

The chain uses TRBV11-1 and TRBJ1-5; D is unresolved. With 4 bases removed from V and 3 bases from J, the gap between germline ends came to 10 bases. Germline V gene data show CDR1 as SGHAT and CDR2 as FQDESV (reference sequence). This CDR3 is built from 14 residues. The chain's CDR3 is CASSSSGNNQPQHF. In DNA, the CDR3 is TGTGCCAGCAGCTCCTCGGGGAACAATCAGCCCCAGCATTTT.

In nucleotides, the CDR3 is TGCAGTGCTAGAGCCCAGGCTGGCTACACCTTC. Encoded protein: CSARAQAGYTF. The chain combines TRBV20-1 with TRBJ1-2, with D unclear. The CDR3 has 11 amino acids. Germline assignment: CDR1 DFQATT and CDR2 SNEGSKA (reference sequence). The V and J ends lost 1 base and 7 bases respectively, with 7 bases between them.

CDR3 sequence reads: CASSQDRTGFYEQYF. CDR3 DNA sequence: TGCGCCAGCAGCCAAGATCGGACGGGATTCTACGAGCAGTACTTC. V is TRBV4-3 and J is TRBJ2-7, with D possibly TRBD2 on 5 matching bases. Looked up from germline, CDR1 is LGHNA and CDR2 is YSLEER. The CDR3 length is 15 residues. The V end lost 0 bases, the J end lost 3 bases, and 12 bases lay between the germline ends.

The chain joins TRBV7-9 to TRBJ1-1; D remains ambiguous. The germline V gene encodes CDR1 SEHNR and CDR2 FQNEAQ (reference sequence). CDR3 length equals 13 residues. V lost 5 bases and J lost 0, with 7 bases in between. The CDR3: CASSPRMNTEAFF. CDR3 nucleotides: TGTGCCAGCAGCCCTAGAATGAACACTGAAGCTTTCTTT.

The rearrangement joins TRBV5-1 to TRBJ2-6; possible D gene TRBD1, 5 bases. CDR1 SGHRS and CDR2 YFSETQ come from the germline V gene. V was clipped by 0 bases and J by 4 bases, with 11 bases between them. CDR3 length equals 16 residues. The CDR3 sequence: CASSLAGLRGANVLTF. Here the CDR3 DNA reads TGCGCCAGCAGCTTGGCAGGGTTGAGAGGGGCCAACGTCCTGACTTTC.

J is TRBJ1-1 and V is TRBV2; 7 nucleotides line up with TRBD1. Trimming cost V 2 bases and J 1 base; bases outside gene matches: 7. Per germline, CDR1 SNHLY and CDR2 FYNNEI. The CDR3 is 16 residues long. CDR3 sequence: CASSELLDRPNTEAFF. Here the CDR3 DNA reads TGTGCCAGCAGTGAACTTCTGGACAGGCCGAACACTGAAGCTTTCTTT.

The chain has TRBV9 and TRBJ2-7; a possible D gene is TRBD2 (6 bases). V lost 3 bases and J 2 bases, leaving 12 bases between the germline ends. The V gene's germline CDR1 is SGDLS and CDR2 YYNGEE. The CDR3 is made up of 14 amino acids. This CDR3 reads CASSGGGTAYEQYF. CDR3 DNA: TGTGCCAGCAGCGGGGGCGGGACGGCCTACGAGCAGTACTTC.

The rearrangement links TRBV4-1 to TRBJ1-4; the D gene is possibly TRBD1 (5 bases). V gave up 4 bases and J gave up 6 bases, with 15 bases separating them. The CDR3 has 15 residues. The germline V gene has CDR1 MGHRA and CDR2 YSYEKL. CDR3 in amino acids: CASSPGIGSDEKLFF. The CDR3 DNA reads TGCGCCAGCAGCCCAGGGATAGGTTCCGATGAAAAACTGTTTTTT.

V gene TRBV9 combines with J gene TRBJ2-7; 7 bases align to TRBD2. V shed 3 bases, J shed 0 bases, and the junction held 6 bases outside the gene matches. Germline CDR1 is SGDLS and CDR2 is YYNGEE. The CDR3 totals 15 residues. The CDR3 region is CASSAGGGSSYEQYF. DNA for the CDR3: TGTGCCAGCAGCGCCGGCGGGGGTTCCTCCTACGAGCAGTACTTC.

The chain uses TRBV4-2 and TRBJ1-1; D not certain. The CDR3 is 16 residues long. The V end was cut by 0 bases, the J end by 1 base, with 12 bases between. Germline V gene lookup returns CDR1 LGHNA and CDR2 YNFKEQ. Written as DNA, the CDR3 is TGTGCCAGCAGCCAAGATAGTGGGGAGACGAACACTGAAGCTTTCTTT. Encoded protein: CASSQDSGETNTEAFF.

Only one count was recorded for this clone. V usage is TRBV11-2 and J usage is TRBJ2-7, with 13 positions matching TRBD2. CDR1 and CDR2 (germline): SGHAT, FQNNGV. Losses at the gene ends were 5 bases for V and 2 bases for J; bases not matched to a gene: 12. The CDR3 covers 18 residues. This CDR3 reads CASSLETSGGPPTYEQYF. In DNA, the CDR3 is TGTGCCAGCAGCCTGGAGACTAGCGGGGGGCCTCCTACCTACGAGCAGTACTTC. The whole variable domain, remainder taken from reference TRBV11-2 and TRBJ2-7, is EAGVAQSPRYKIIEKRQSVAFWCNPISGHATLYWYQQILGQGPKLLIQFQNNGVVDDSQLPKDRFSAERLKGVDSTLKIQPAKLEDSAVYLCASSLETSGGPPTYEQYFGPGTRLTVT.